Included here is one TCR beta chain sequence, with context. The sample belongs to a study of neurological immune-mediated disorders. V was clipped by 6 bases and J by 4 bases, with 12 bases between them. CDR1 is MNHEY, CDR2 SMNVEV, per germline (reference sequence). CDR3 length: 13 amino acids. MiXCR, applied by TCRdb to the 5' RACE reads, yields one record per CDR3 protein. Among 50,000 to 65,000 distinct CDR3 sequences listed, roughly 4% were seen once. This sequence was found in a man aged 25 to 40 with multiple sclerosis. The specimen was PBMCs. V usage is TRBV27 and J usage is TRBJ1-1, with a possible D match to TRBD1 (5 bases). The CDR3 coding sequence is TGTGCCAGCAGGGTCGGGGGTATCACTGAAGCTTTCTTT. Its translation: CASRVGGITEAFF.